Below are 14 T cell receptor beta chains sequenced from a single sample in a study of breast tumors, draining lymph nodes, adjacent tissues. TCRdb processed the multiplex PCR reads anew with MiXCR; each CDR3 protein has one entry. The sample consists of about 230,000 distinct CDR3 sequences, approximately 29% of them appearing once. The lymph nodes were axillary draining lymph nodes from breast cancer patients. What was sequenced was axillary lymph node tissue. All receptors come from a female donor with breast cancer. Some clones in this sample may be carry-over from other donors' samples.

This sequence joins TRBV14 and TRBJ2-3; 9 bases map to TRBD2. The CDR3 length is 17 residues. After removal of 8 bases from V and 5 bases from J, the junction contained 17 bases not matched to a gene. CDR1 SGHDN and CDR2 FVKESK come from the germline V gene. CDR3 in DNA: TGTGCCAGCTCACGAAATAGCGGGAGCAGTCGGGGAGATACGCAGTATTTT. Translation: CASSRNSGSSRGDTQYF. The full variable domain, in which reference TRBV14 and TRBJ2-3 provide the parts outside the CDR3, is EAGVTQFPSHSVIEKGQTVTLRCDPISGHDNLYWYRRVMGKEIKFLLHFVKESKQDESGMPNNRFLAERTGGTYSTLKVQPAELEDSGVYFCASSRNSGSSRGDTQYFGPGTRLTVL.

The chain has TRBV5-1 and TRBJ2-5; D is uncertain. This CDR3 has 14 residues. Germline CDR1 is SGHRS and CDR2 is YFSETQ. V lost 0 bases to trimming and J lost 5 bases, with 11 bases between them. In nucleotides, the CDR3 is TGCGCCAGCAGCTTGGCCCCCCAAGGGGAGACCCAGTACTTC. Protein sequence: CASSLAPQGETQYF. The entire variable domain, with the rest obtained from reference TRBV5-1 and TRBJ2-5, is as follows: KAGVTQTPRYLIKTRGQQVTLSCSPISGHRSVSWYQQTPGQGLQFLFEYFSETQRNKGNFPGRFSGRQFSNSRSEMNVSTLELGDSALYLCASSLAPQGETQYFGPGTRLLVL.

The chain has TRBV14 and TRBJ2-7; 9 bases align to TRBD2. The J segment lost 8 bases and the V segment lost 4 bases, leaving 15 bases of the junction unmatched. CDR3 length: 16 residues. Per germline, CDR1 SGHDN and CDR2 FVKESK. CDR3 in amino acids: CASSPMGPKREVKQYF. The CDR3 nucleotides are TGTGCCAGCAGCCCAATGGGGCCCAAGCGGGAGGTTAAGCAGTACTTC.

This clonotype appeared many times. The chain uses TRBV28 and TRBJ2-7; a possible D gene is TRBD2 (6 bases). Trimming pared 10 bases from V and 3 bases from J, leaving 13 bases between. The CDR3 covers 12 residues. Germline lookup yields CDR1 MDHEN and CDR2 SYDVKM. The CDR3, as DNA: TGTGCCACCACGGCGGGGAGCTACGAGCAGTACTTC. This translates into CATTAGSYEQYF.

This clonotype was seen at least ten times. The chain recombines TRBV29-1 with TRBJ2-3; no clear D gene. Trimming stripped 8 bases from V and 4 bases from J, with 13 bases between. This CDR3 is built from 12 residues. Germline-derived CDR1 and CDR2 are SQVTM and ANQGSEA. CDR3 nucleotide sequence: TGCAGCCTCGAACCAGAGGCAGATACGCAGTATTTT. Encoded protein: CSLEPEADTQYF.

This clonotype was seen a few times. The chain uses TRBV18 and TRBJ2-3; 8 bases match TRBD1. The CDR3 is 16 residues long. CDR1 and CDR2 (germline): KGHSH, LQKENI. With 1 base clipped from V and 0 bases from J, the junction kept 3 bases outside the gene matches. CDR3 protein: CASSPRTGHSTDTQYF. As DNA, the CDR3 is TGTGCCAGCTCACCACGGACAGGGCATAGCACAGATACGCAGTATTTT.

This clonotype was counted a single time. V and J are TRBV2 and TRBJ1-1; D is undetermined. The ends were cut back, 11 bases at V and 4 bases at J, with 11 bases in the middle. CDR1 is SNHLY and CDR2 is FYNNEI in the germline V gene. The CDR3 contains 11 residues. The CDR3 coding sequence is TGTGCCGGGGTACAGCGCACTGAAGCTTTCTTT. Translated: CAGVQRTEAFF.

This sequence joins TRBV6-1 and TRBJ2-3; D is undetermined. The germline V and J ends were trimmed by 5 bases and 2 bases, with 14 bases remaining between them. Germline V gene sequence: CDR1 MNHNS, CDR2 SASEGT. This CDR3 region has 15 residues. CDR3 sequence reads: CASSQIRAATDTQYF. In DNA, the CDR3 is TGTGCCAGCAGTCAAATTAGGGCCGCCACAGATACGCAGTATTTT.

The V call is TRBV7-3, the J call TRBJ2-2, with 15 bases lining up with TRBD2. V lost 5 bases and J lost 4; bases outside the gene matches: 11. Germline CDR1 is SGHTA and CDR2 is FQGTGA. The CDR3 is 19 amino acids. CDR3 sequence: CASSQDVGTSGRITGELFF. CDR3 sequence (DNA): TGTGCCAGCAGCCAAGATGTTGGGACTAGCGGGAGGATCACCGGGGAGCTGTTTTTT. Together with reference TRBV7-3 and TRBJ2-2, the CDR3 gives the full variable domain: GAGVSQTPSNKVTEKGKYVELRCDPISGHTALYWYRQSLGQGPEFLIYFQGTGAADDSGLPNDRFFAVRPEGSVSTLKIQRTERGDSAVYLCASSQDVGTSGRITGELFFGEGSRLTVL.

This clonotype was counted between two and nine times. The rearrangement uses TRBV28 and TRBJ2-2, with 9 bases that match TRBD1. With V trimmed by 7 bases and J by 5 bases, 5 bases remained unmatched. Germline-derived CDR1 and CDR2 are MDHEN and SYDVKM. The CDR3 consists of 14 residues. CDR3 in DNA: TGTGCCAGCAACCAAGGACAGGGGACCGGGGAGCTGTTTTTT. Translated: CASNQGQGTGELFF.

This clonotype was observed at least ten times. Relative to the germline gene, one junction end is altered; a read error may explain this. The gene calls are TRBV2 and TRBJ2-5, with unresolved D. The CDR3 sequence is 12 residues long. Germline V gene sequence: CDR1 SNHLY, CDR2 FYNNEI. In DNA form, the CDR3 reads TGTGCCAGCAGTGAAGGGTCCATACTCTCCCGCTTC. Its protein is CASSEGSILSRF.

Comment on this clonotype: This may come from a read error, since a much larger clone is one base off. The rearrangement uses TRBV20-1 and TRBJ1-5, with 10 bases aligning to TRBD1. The CDR3 sequence is 16 residues long. Trimming at V came to 3 bases and at J to 3 bases, leaving 8 bases not matched to a gene. Per the germline V gene, CDR1 is DFQATT and CDR2 is SNEGSKA (reference sequence). The CDR3 bases are TGCAGTGCTAGGGCCGGGACAGGGGAAACCAATCAGCCCCAGCATTTT. It codes for CSARAGTGETNQPQHF.

There are many counts of this clonotype. The rearrangement uses TRBV20-1 and TRBJ2-5; 7 bases are shared with TRBD1. CDR3 length equals 12 residues. J was trimmed by 4 bases and V by 4 bases; bases with no gene match: 3. In germline, CDR1 is DFQATT, CDR2 SNEGSKA (reference sequence). The CDR3 spells CSAMGQRETQYF. The CDR3 DNA is TGCAGTGCTATGGGACAGAGAGAGACCCAGTACTTC.

This clonotype was found many times. The chain links TRBV30 to TRBJ1-4; 9 bases fit TRBD1. With 2 bases clipped from V and 0 bases from J, the junction kept 4 bases outside the gene matches. Per the germline V gene, CDR1 is GTSNPN and CDR2 is SVGIG (reference sequence). The CDR3 spans 16 residues. CDR3 amino acids: CAWSKQGAATNEKLFF. The CDR3 DNA is TGTGCCTGGAGTAAACAGGGGGCGGCAACTAATGAAAAACTGTTTTTT.